The rows below give T cell receptor beta chains drawn from one sample of a study of tumor-infiltrating lymphocytes in primary liver carcinoma. TCRdb independently ran MiXCR on the multiplex PCR reads; one entry per CDR3 protein. The repertoire consists of about 210,000 distinct CDR3 sequences, with around 60% occurring once and the leading ten covering roughly 7%. Input material: peripheral blood. These receptors were taken from a woman aged 60-70 years with primary liver carcinoma and hepatitis B virus infection. CDR3s include the opening cysteine and the closing phenylalanine or tryptophan. Fields, in order: D gene, J gene, clone size, CDR3 length, V gene, CDR3 DNA, CDR3 protein. A D gene is named only where the DNA matches it firmly. Part of the rows lack a size; the others show once, few, many or a class for expanded clones.

- TRBJ1-2 - 15 TRBV6-5 TGTGCCAGCAGTCTGCTAATCGGGGGGGGGTCTGGCTACACCTTC CASSLLIGGGSGYTF
TRBD2 TRBJ2-1 - 15 TRBV6-2/TRBV6-3 TGTGCTAGCAGTCCAATTAGCGGGAGGGCCGCTGAGCAGTTCTTC CASSPISGRAAEQFF
- TRBJ1-1 - 12 TRBV29-1 TGCAGCGGCTCCGTTATGAACACTGAGGTTTTCTTT CSGSVMNTEVFF
- TRBJ1-5 - 11 TRBV19 TGTGCCAGTAGTGCCGGTCAGCCTCAGCATTTT CASSAGQPQHF
- TRBJ1-5 few 12 TRBV28 TGTGCCAGCAGGATTAACAATCAGCCCCAGCATTTT CASRINNQPQHF
TRBD1 TRBJ2-1 - 15 TRBV6-1 TGTGCCAGCAGTGACTACAGGGGGCCCTACAATGAGCAGTTCTTC CASSDYRGPYNEQFF
- TRBJ2-1 - 18 TRBV7-9 TGTGCCAGCAGTCATAGCAGCCCCCGAAAAGGGCCCCCCAATGAGCAGTTCTTC CASSHSSPRKGPPNEQFF
- TRBJ2-4 - 13 TRBV7-9 TGTGCCAGCAGCTTCGGTCACAAAAACATTCAGTACTTC CASSFGHKNIQYF
- TRBJ1-5 - 15 TRBV11-2 TGTGCCAGCAGCTTGGGGTCAGGCGAAGTTAAGCCCCAGCACTTT CASSLGSGEVKPQHF
- TRBJ2-7 once 13 TRBV11-3 TGTGCCAGCAGTTTAGTATGGTCCTGCGAGCAGTACTTC CASSLVWSCEQYF
- TRBJ1-5 - 15 TRBV28 TGTGCCAACAGTTTACGATTACTAGGCCCTCAGCCCCAGCATTTT CANSLRLLGPQPQHF
TRBD1 TRBJ1-5 - 15 TRBV6-5 TGTGCCACTTACAGGGGGCAGAGCGGCAATCAGTCCCAGCATTTT CATYRGQSGNQSQHF
TRBD1 TRBJ1-2 - 14 TRBV6-1 TGTGCCAGCATTGAAGCTGGGACAGTCTATGGCTACACCTTC CASIEAGTVYGYTF
TRBD1 TRBJ2-7 - 15 TRBV11-3 TGTGCTAGCAGCACCGGGACAGGGGGCAGCTACGAGCAGTACTTC CASSTGTGGSYEQYF
TRBD1 TRBJ1-2 many 16 TRBV4-2 TGTGCCAGCAGCCAAGATAGGGACAGGCAGACTTATGGCTACACCTTC CASSQDRDRQTYGYTF
- TRBJ1-2 - 12 TRBV11-2 TGTGCCAGTAGCTTAGGCAGCGTGGACTACACCTTC CASSLGSVDYTF
TRBD2 TRBJ2-2 many 17 TRBV4-1 TGCGCCAGCAGACCGGGACTAGCGGGAGCTCGTGGCGGGGAGCTGTTTTTT CASRPGLAGARGGELFF
- TRBJ2-1 few 13 TRBV18 TGTGCCAGCTCACCTCAACCGAGCGATGAGCAGTTCTTC CASSPQPSDEQFF
- TRBJ1-1 many 14 TRBV5-1 TGCGCCAGCAGCTTGGAAACAATGAACACTGAAGCTTTCTTT CASSLETMNTEAFF
- TRBJ1-1 - 14 TRBV11-3 TGTGCCTACAGCTTATTTGACAGGAACACTGAAGCTTTCTTT CAYSLFDRNTEAFF
- TRBJ2-7 many 15 TRBV4-1 TGCGCCAGCAGCCACCCCAGGGGACTGTTGGGTGAGCAGTACTTC CASSHPRGLLGEQYF
TRBD2 TRBJ2-1 - 15 TRBV11-3 TGTGCCAGCAGCTTAGGTGGCCTAGAAGCGGGGGAGCAGTTCTTC CASSLGGLEAGEQFF
TRBD2 TRBJ2-3 few 15 TRBV5-4 TGTGCCAGCAGCTTGGATAGCGGGAGGGCAGATACGCAGTATTTT CASSLDSGRADTQYF
TRBD2 TRBJ2-5 - 18 TRBV11-3 TGTGCTAGCAGCTTAGCCCGGACTAGCGGGAGGATTGTCTTGACCCAGTACTTC CASSLARTSGRIVLTQYF
- TRBJ2-1 many 12 TRBV12-3/TRBV12-4 TGTGCCAGCGGACACGAGGACAATGAGCAGTTCTTC CASGHEDNEQFF
- TRBJ1-1 many 13 TRBV6-5 TGTGCCAGCAGTTACTCGGGGACTACTGAAGCTTTCTTT CASSYSGTTEAFF
TRBD1 TRBJ2-1 - 13 TRBV12-3/TRBV12-4 TGTGCCATCTGGGACAGGGGGTTGTATGAGCAGTTCTTC CAIWDRGLYEQFF
- TRBJ2-7 - 15 TRBV5-1 TGCGCCAGCAGCTCAAGACAGTTTCCCTCTTCCAAGCAGTACTTC CASSSRQFPSSKQYF
- TRBJ1-4 many 13 TRBV30 TGTGCCTGTACTGAAACTGACCTGGGACAATTGTTTTTT CACTETDLGQLFF